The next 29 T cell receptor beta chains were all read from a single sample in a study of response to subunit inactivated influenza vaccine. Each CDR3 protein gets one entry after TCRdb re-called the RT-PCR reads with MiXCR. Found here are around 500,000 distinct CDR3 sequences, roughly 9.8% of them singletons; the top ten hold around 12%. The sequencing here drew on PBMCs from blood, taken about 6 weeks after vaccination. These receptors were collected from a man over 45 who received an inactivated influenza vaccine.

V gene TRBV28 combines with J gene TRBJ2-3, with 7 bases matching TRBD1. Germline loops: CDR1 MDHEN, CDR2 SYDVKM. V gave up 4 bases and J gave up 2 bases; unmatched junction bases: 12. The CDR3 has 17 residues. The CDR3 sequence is CASSSLLDRVFTDTQYF. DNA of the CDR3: TGTGCCAGCAGTTCTCTCCTTGACAGGGTGTTCACAGATACGCAGTATTTT.

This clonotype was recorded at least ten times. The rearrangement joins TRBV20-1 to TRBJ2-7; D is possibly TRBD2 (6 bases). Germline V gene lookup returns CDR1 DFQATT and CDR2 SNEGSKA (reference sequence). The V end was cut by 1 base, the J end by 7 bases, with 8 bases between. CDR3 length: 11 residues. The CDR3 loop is CSARGGREQYF. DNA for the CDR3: TGCAGTGCTAGAGGAGGGAGGGAGCAGTACTTC.

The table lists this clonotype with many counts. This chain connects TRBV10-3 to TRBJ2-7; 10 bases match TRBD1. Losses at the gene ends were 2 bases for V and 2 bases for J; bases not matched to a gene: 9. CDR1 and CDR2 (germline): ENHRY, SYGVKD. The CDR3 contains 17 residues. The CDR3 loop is CAISEPRAGQGPYEQYF. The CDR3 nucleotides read TGTGCCATCAGTGAGCCACGGGCGGGACAGGGGCCCTACGAGCAGTACTTC.

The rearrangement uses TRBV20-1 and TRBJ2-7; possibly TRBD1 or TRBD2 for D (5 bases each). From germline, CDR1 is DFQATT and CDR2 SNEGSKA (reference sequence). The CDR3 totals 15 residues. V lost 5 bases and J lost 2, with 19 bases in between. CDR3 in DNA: TGCAGTGCTGGTGGACCTACGGGACCTCCCTACGAGCAGTACTTC. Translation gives CSAGGPTGPPYEQYF.

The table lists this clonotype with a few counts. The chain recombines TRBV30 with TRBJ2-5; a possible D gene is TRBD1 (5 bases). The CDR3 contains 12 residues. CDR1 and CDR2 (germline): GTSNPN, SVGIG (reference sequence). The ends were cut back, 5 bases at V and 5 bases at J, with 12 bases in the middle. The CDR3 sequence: CAWDAGAETQYF. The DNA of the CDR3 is TGTGCCTGGGACGCTGGGGCCGAGACCCAGTACTTC.

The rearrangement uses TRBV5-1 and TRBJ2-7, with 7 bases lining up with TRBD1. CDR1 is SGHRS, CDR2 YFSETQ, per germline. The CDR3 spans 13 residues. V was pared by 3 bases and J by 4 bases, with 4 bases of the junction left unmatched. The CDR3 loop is CASSSTGEYEQYF. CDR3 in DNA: TGCGCCAGCAGCTCCACAGGGGAATACGAGCAGTACTTC.

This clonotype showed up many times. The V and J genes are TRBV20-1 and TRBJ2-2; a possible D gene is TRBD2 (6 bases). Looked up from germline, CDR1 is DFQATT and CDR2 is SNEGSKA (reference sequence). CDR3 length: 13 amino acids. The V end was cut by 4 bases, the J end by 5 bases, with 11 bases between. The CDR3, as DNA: TGCAGTGCTAACGAGGGGAGGACCGGGGAGCTGTTTTTT. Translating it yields CSANEGRTGELFF.

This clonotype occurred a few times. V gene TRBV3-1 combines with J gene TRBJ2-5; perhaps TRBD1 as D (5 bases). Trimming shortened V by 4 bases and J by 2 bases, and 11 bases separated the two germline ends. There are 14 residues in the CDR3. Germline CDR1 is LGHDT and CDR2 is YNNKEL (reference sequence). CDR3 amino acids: CASSLRTRQETQYF. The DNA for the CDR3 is TGTGCCAGCAGCCTCCGGACAAGACAAGAGACCCAGTACTTC.

The CDR3 DNA reads TGTGCCAGCAGCCAGAGCGGGAGGGCACTCGGGGAGCTGTTTTTT. It codes for CASSQSGRALGELFF. This chain connects TRBV3-1 to TRBJ2-2; 10 bases are a match to TRBD2. J lost 7 bases, V lost 3 bases, and 5 bases had no gene match. Germline V CDR1 and CDR2: LGHDT, YNNKEL (reference sequence). The CDR3 loop spans 15 amino acids.

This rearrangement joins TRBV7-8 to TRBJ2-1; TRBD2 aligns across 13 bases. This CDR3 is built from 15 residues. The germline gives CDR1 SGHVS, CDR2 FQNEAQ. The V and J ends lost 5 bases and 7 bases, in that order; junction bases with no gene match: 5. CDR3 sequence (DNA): TGTGCCAGCAGCATACTAGCGGGAGGGCCTAATGAGCAGTTCTTC. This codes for CASSILAGGPNEQFF.

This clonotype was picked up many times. CDR3 in DNA: TGCAGTGCTAGACTTACTCCGGGACTAGCGGGTGAGCAGTTCTTC. Translated, it gives CSARLTPGLAGEQFF. The chain has TRBV20-1 and TRBJ2-1, with 12 bases aligning to TRBD2. Germline-derived CDR1 and CDR2 are DFQATT and SNEGSKA (reference sequence). The V and J ends lost 2 bases and 9 bases, in that order; junction bases with no gene match: 8. This CDR3 region has 15 residues.

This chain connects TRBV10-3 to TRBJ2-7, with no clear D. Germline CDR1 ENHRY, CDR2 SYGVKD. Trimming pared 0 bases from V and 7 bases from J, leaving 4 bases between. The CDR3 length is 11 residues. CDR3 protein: CAISESGEQYF. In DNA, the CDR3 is TGTGCCATCAGTGAGTCCGGAGAGCAGTACTTC.

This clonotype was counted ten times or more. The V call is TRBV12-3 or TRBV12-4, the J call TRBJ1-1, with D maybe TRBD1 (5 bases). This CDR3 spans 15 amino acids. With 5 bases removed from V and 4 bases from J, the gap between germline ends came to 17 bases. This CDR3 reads CASSQGWEDGTEAFF. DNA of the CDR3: TGTGCCAGCAGTCAGGGCTGGGAAGATGGCACTGAAGCTTTCTTT.

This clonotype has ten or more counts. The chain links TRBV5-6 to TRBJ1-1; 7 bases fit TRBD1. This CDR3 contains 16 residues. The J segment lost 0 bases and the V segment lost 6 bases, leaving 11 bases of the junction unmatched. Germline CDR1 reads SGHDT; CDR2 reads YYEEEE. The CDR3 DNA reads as TGTGCCAGCAACCGACAGGGCTACTATATGAACACTGAAGCTTTCTTT. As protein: CASNRQGYYMNTEAFF.

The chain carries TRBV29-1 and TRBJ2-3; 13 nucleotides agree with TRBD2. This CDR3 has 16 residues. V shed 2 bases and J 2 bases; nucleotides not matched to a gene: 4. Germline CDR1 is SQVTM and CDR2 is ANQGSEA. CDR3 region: CSVELGLAGFTDTQYF. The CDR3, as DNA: TGCAGCGTTGAATTGGGACTAGCGGGGTTCACAGATACGCAGTATTTT.

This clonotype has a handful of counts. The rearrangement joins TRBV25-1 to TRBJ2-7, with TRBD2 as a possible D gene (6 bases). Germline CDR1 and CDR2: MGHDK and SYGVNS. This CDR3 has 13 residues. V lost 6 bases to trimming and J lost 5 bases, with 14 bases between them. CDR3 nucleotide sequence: TGTGCCAGCAGATCTTGGCGGGACGACGAGCAGTACTTC. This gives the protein CASRSWRDDEQYF.

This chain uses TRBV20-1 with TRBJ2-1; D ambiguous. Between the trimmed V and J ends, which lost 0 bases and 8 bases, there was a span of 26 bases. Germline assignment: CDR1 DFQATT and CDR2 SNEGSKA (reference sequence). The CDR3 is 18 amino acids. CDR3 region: CSARDSRLTGRGVDEQFF. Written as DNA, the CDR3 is TGCAGTGCTAGAGACTCTCGATTGACCGGGCGCGGCGTAGATGAGCAGTTCTTC.

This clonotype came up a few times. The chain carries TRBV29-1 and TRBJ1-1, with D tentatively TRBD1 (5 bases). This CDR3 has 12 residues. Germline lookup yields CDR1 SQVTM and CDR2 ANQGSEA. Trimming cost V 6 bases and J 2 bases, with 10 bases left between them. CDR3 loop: CSVLTANTEAFF. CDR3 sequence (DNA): TGCAGCGTCCTGACAGCTAACACTGAAGCTTTCTTT. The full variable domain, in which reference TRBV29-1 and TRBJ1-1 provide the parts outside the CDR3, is SAVISQKPSRDICQRGTSLTIQCQVDSQVTMMFWYRQQPGQSLTLIATANQGSEATYESGFVIDKFPISRPNLTFSTLTVSNMSPEDSSIYLCSVLTANTEAFFGQGTRLTVV.

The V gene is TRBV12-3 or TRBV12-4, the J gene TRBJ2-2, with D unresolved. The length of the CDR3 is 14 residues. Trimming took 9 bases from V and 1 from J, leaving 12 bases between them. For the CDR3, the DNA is TGTGCCAGTTCGACGTTCGGGAACACCGGGGAGCTGTTTTTT. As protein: CASSTFGNTGELFF.

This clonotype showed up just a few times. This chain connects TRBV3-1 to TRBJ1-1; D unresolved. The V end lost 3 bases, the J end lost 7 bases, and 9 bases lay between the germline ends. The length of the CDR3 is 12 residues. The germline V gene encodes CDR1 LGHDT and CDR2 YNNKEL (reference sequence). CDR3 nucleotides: TGTGCCAGCAGCCATTTACGCGGTGAAGCTTTCTTT. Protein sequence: CASSHLRGEAFF.

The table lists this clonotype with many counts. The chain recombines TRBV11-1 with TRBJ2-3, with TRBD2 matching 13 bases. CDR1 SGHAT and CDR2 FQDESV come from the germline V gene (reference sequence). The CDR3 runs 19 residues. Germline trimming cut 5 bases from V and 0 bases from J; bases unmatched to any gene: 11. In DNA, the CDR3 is TGTGCCAGCAGCCCCAGGGGGACTAGCGGGAAACTAAGCACAGATACGCAGTATTTT. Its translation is CASSPRGTSGKLSTDTQYF. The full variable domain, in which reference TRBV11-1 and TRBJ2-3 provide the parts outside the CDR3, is EAEVAQSPRYKITEKSQAVAFWCDPISGHATLYWYRQILGQGPELLVQFQDESVVDDSQLPKDRFSAERLKGVDSTLKIQPAELGDSAMYLCASSPRGTSGKLSTDTQYFGPGTRLTVL.

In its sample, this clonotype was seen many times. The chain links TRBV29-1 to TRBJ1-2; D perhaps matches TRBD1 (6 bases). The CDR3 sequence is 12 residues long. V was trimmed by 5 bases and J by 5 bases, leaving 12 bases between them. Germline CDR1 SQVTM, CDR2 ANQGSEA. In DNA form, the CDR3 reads TGCAGCGTTCTACAGGGAGGATATGGCTACACCTTC. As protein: CSVLQGGYGYTF. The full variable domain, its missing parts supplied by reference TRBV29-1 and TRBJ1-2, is SAVISQKPSRDICQRGTSLTIQCQVDSQVTMMFWYRQQPGQSLTLIATANQGSEATYESGFVIDKFPISRPNLTFSTLTVSNMSPEDSSIYLCSVLQGGYGYTFGSGTRLTVV.

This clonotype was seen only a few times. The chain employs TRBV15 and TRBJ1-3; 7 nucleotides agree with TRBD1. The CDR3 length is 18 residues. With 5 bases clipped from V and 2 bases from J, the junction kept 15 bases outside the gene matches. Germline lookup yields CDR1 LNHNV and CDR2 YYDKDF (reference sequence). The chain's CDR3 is CATSERRTGDLTGNTIYF. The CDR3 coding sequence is TGTGCCACCAGCGAGAGAAGGACAGGAGACTTAACTGGAAACACCATATATTTT.

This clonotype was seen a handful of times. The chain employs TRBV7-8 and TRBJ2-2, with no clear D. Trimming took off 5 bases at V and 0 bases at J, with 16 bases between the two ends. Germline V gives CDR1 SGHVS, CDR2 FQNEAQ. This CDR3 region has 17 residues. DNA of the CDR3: TGTGCCAGCAGCCCAACCCCCCTGACCTCGAACACCGGGGAGCTGTTTTTT. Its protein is CASSPTPLTSNTGELFF.

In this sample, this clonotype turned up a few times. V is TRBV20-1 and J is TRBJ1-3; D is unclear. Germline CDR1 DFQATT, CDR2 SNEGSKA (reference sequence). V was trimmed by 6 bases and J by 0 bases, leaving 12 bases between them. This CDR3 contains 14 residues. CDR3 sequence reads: CSATNTDSGNTIYF. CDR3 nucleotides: TGCAGTGCGACAAATACAGACTCTGGAAACACCATATATTTT.

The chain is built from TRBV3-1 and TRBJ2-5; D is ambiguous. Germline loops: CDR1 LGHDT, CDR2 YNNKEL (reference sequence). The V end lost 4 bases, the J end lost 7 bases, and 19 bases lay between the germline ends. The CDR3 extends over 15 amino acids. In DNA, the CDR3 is TGTGCCAGCAGCCCCACGATCCTAGAACCCAGGACCCAGTACTTC. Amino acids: CASSPTILEPRTQYF.

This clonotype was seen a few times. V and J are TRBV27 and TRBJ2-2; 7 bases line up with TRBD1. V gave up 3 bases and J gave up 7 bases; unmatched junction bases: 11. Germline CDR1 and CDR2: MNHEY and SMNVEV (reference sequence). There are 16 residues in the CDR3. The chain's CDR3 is CASSFGVDRDIGELFF. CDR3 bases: TGTGCCAGCAGTTTCGGAGTAGACAGGGACATCGGGGAGCTGTTTTTT.

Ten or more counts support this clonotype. CDR3 sequence (DNA): TGTGCCAGCAGCTTAGTGGGGGGCTCTAACTATGGCTACACCTTC. Its translation: CASSLVGGSNYGYTF. The V call is TRBV7-2, the J call TRBJ1-2; the D gene is possibly TRBD1 (6 bases). Germline V gene sequence: CDR1 SGHTA, CDR2 FQGNSA. The CDR3 has 15 amino acids. The V end was cut by 1 base, the J end by 0 bases, with 9 bases between.

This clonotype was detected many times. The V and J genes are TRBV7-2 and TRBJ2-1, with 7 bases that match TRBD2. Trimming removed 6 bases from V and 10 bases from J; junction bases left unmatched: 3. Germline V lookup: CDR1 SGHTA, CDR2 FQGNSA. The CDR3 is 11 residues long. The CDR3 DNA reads TGTGCCAGCAGTCCGGGACTAGAGCAGTTCTTC. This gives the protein CASSPGLEQFF.